These 4 T cell receptor beta chains came from one sample sequenced in a study of human T cells and chemical hapten exposure (dated by TCRdb to the early 2020s). The time point label corresponds to: patch test 1, 2 weeks after DPC sensitization. The treatment or condition label of this sample denotes: therapeutic diphenylcyclopropenone sensitization with weekly scalp DPC. The library came from RACE. TCRdb names NextSeq 500 as the instrument used. Using fastp trimming at Q25 and MiXCR clonotype assembly, TCRdb reanalyzed the public sequencing data and kept in-frame beta chains. Every CDR3 protein is listed once, alongside the most common genes and DNA of its rows. Counted in this sample were 300,000 to 450,000 distinct CDR3 sequences; more than 4.5% of them appeared once. The ten largest clones represent roughly 2.4% of the sample. The sample was whole blood, taken in connection with sensitization to the hapten diphenylcyclopropenone (DPC). The source is a woman aged 45-60 years with alopecia areata. Some clones in this sample may be carry-over from other donors' samples.

The table lists this clonotype with a few counts. This chain links TRBV29-1 with TRBJ2-1; D perhaps matches TRBD2 (5 bases). The V end was cut by 1 base, the J end by 6 bases, with 19 bases between. Germline CDR1 is SQVTM and CDR2 is ANQGSEA. This CDR3 is built from 16 residues. In DNA, the CDR3 is TGCAGCGTTGAAGTAAAGAGGCGGGCCAAGGGCAATGAGCAGTTCTTC. Its translation is CSVEVKRRAKGNEQFF.

In its sample, this clonotype was seen a few times. This rearrangement joins TRBV29-1 to TRBJ2-5; 8 nucleotides agree with TRBD2. Germline V gene data show CDR1 as SQVTM and CDR2 as ANQGSEA. The CDR3 loop spans 14 amino acids. V trimming: 1 base; J trimming: 5 bases; junction bases outside the gene matches: 6. The chain's CDR3 is CSVEGGREVETQYF. Written as DNA, the CDR3 is TGCAGCGTTGAAGGAGGGCGGGAGGTTGAGACCCAGTACTTC.

This clonotype was recorded at least ten times. The chain has TRBV3-1 and TRBJ1-3, with D tentatively TRBD1 (5 bases). The V and J ends lost 4 bases and 3 bases respectively, with 7 bases between them. The germline V gene has CDR1 LGHDT and CDR2 YNNKEL (reference sequence). CDR3 size: 13 residues. DNA of the CDR3: TGTGCCAGCAGCCGGGGGGATGGAAACACCATATATTTT. Translated: CASSRGDGNTIYF.

This clonotype was counted many times. This chain links TRBV6-5 with TRBJ2-6; 8 bases fit TRBD2. The junction had 3 bases not matched to a gene; V was cut back by 5 bases and J by 0 bases. This CDR3 contains 16 residues. In germline, CDR1 is MNHEY, CDR2 SVGAGI. The CDR3 spells CASSTGGGSGANVLTF. The CDR3 DNA is TGTGCCAGCAGTACGGGAGGGGGCTCTGGGGCCAACGTCCTGACTTTC.